A selection of T cell receptor beta chains follows, all from one sample in a study of blood T cell repertoires in COVID-19. TCRdb's table, derived via immunoSEQ multiplex PCR, lists solely in-frame clones and lacks some. This sample has 25,000 to 35,000 clones, with 88% found just once. The sequenced sample was peripheral blood. These receptor sequences come from a man between 60 and 75 years old with COVID-19, enrolled during active disease. Both conserved end residues are part of each CDR3. The D gene is left open where the match is weak. A row's size may be missing; if present it is once, few, many or a size class.

>.|TRBJ1-1|.|TRBV30
CAWSGYTLMNTEAFF
TGTGCCTGGAGTGGATACACGTTGATGAACACTGAAGCTTTCTTT
>TRBD1|TRBJ1-6|.|TRBV23-1
CASTITGQGNSPLHF
TGCGCCAGCACCATAACGGGACAGGGGAATTCACCCCTCCACTTT
>.|TRBJ2-7|.|TRBV28
CASNKSSYEQYF
TGTGCCAGCAATAAGAGCTCCTACGAGCAGTACTTC
>TRBD1|TRBJ2-2|.|TRBV20-1
CSASDRVSTGELFF
TGCAGTGCGAGTGACAGGGTTTCCACCGGGGAGCTGTTTTTT
>.|TRBJ2-7|few|TRBV7-6
CASSSRELEDPIYEQYF
TGTGCCAGCAGCTCTCGAGAGCTGGAGGACCCCATCTACGAGCAGTACTTC
>TRBD1|TRBJ2-3|.|TRBV29-1
CSVGSGQGGDTQYF
TGCAGCGTTGGTTCAGGACAGGGCGGAGATACGCAGTATTTT
>TRBD2|TRBJ2-1|.|TRBV4-2
CASSPRAGGPNDNEQFF
TGTGCCAGCAGCCCCCGAGCGGGAGGGCCAAACGACAATGAGCAGTTCTTC
>TRBD2|TRBJ2-7|.|TRBV11-1
CASSLGPGLAGHRQYF
TGTGCCAGCAGCTTGGGACCGGGACTAGCGGGACACAGGCAGTACTTC
>TRBD1|TRBJ1-1|.|TRBV6-5
CASRKIQGADTEAFF
TGTGCCAGCAGGAAGATACAGGGGGCGGACACTGAAGCTTTCTTT
>.|TRBJ1-3|.|TRBV30
CARRGGGNTIYF
TGTGCCCGCCGGGGAGGGGGAAACACCATATATTTT
>TRBD1|TRBJ1-1|.|TRBV5-1
CASSLVTGGLIGGNTEAFF
TGCGCCAGCAGCTTGGTAACAGGGGGCCTCATTGGTGGGAACACTGAAGCTTTCTTT
>.|TRBJ2-1|.|TRBV11-3
CASSGGGRIFIDEQFF
TGTGCCAGCAGTGGGGGCGGGAGAATCTTCATCGATGAGCAGTTCTTC
>TRBD1|TRBJ1-1|once|TRBV9
CASSVQGGQNTEAFF
TGTGCCAGCAGCGTTCAGGGGGGACAGAACACTGAAGCTTTCTTT
>.|TRBJ1-2|.|TRBV30
CAWSLPGTNYGYTF
TGTGCCTGGAGTCTCCCGGGGACTAACTATGGCTACACCTTC
>TRBD2|TRBJ2-1|.|TRBV28
CASTTGLANNEQFF
TGTGCCAGTACGACGGGACTAGCCAACAATGAGCAGTTCTTC
>TRBD2|TRBJ2-5|few|TRBV3-1/TRBV3-2
CASAGGGGETQYF
TGTGCCAGCGCGGGAGGTGGTGGAGAGACCCAGTACTTC
>TRBD1|TRBJ1-4|.|TRBV28
CASSTPGTGMDEKLFF
TGTGCCAGCAGTACCCCCGGGACAGGGATGGATGAAAAACTGTTTTTT
>TRBD2|TRBJ2-1|.|TRBV7-2
CASSFGLAGFDEQFF
TGTGCCAGCAGCTTCGGTCTAGCGGGATTCGATGAGCAGTTCTTC
>.|TRBJ2-1|.|TRBV28
CASTQGNFDEQFF
TGTGCCAGCACGCAGGGGAATTTCGATGAGCAGTTCTTC
>TRBD1|TRBJ1-2|.|TRBV30
CAWTGQGQLSVGYTF
TGTGCCTGGACTGGACAGGGCCAGTTATCCGTAGGCTACACCTTC
>TRBD2|TRBJ2-2|.|TRBV6-5
CASSSGMRYTGELFF
TGTGCCAGTAGTAGCGGGATGCGATACACCGGGGAGCTGTTTTTT
>.|TRBJ1-5|.|TRBV9
CASSVGEVSNQPQHF
TGTGCCAGCAGCGTAGGGGAGGTATCCAATCAGCCCCAGCATTTT
>.|TRBJ1-1|.|TRBV4-1
CASSQGTADTEAFF
TGCGCCAGCAGCCAGGGGACTGCGGACACTGAAGCTTTCTTT
>.|TRBJ2-7|.|TRBV28
CASSFGSGTYEQYF
TGTGCCAGCAGTTTTGGTTCAGGAACCTACGAGCAGTACTTC
>.|TRBJ1-5|.|TRBV7-8
CASSQQGRNQPQHF
TGTGCCAGCAGCCAGCAGGGCCGCAATCAGCCCCAGCATTTT
>.|TRBJ2-6|.|TRBV19
CASSSLGGANVLTF
TGTGCCAGTAGTTCTCTAGGTGGGGCCAACGTCCTGACTTTC
>.|TRBJ1-5|.|TRBV15
CATSRDTRSFEPQHF
TGTGCCACCAGCCGGGACACAAGGTCGTTCGAGCCCCAGCATTTT